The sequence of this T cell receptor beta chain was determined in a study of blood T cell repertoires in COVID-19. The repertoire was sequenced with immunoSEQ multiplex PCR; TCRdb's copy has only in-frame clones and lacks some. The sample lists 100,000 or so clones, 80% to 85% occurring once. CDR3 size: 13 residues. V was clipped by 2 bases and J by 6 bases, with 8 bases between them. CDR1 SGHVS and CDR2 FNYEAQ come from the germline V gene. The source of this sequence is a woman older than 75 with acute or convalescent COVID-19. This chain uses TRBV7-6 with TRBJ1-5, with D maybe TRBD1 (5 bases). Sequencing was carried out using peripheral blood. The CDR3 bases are TGTGCCAGCAGCTTAAGGGGTGGTCAGCCCCAGCATTTT. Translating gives CASSLRGGQPQHF.